Listed below are T cell receptor beta chains from one sample, sequenced in a study of blood T cell repertoires in COVID-19. Measured with immunoSEQ multiplex PCR; TCRdb has only the in-frame clones, and not every one. Of roughly 140,000 clones in the sample, approximately 90% are singletons; the top ten hold more than 4%. Sequenced sample: peripheral blood. The receptors derive from a woman aged 40 to 55 with acute or convalescent COVID-19. Each CDR3 is given with its conserved first and last residue. A D gene is named only where the DNA matches it firmly. Rows may omit the clone size; those that give it use once, few, many or a size class.

j_call v_call d_call clone_size cdr3_nt cdr3_aa
TRBJ1-1 TRBV2 TRBD1 - TGTGCCAGCAGTCCCGGGACAGGGGGCCGGGTGAACACTGAAGCTTTCTTT CASSPGTGGRVNTEAFF
TRBJ1-3 TRBV6-1 - - TGTGCCAGCAGTGAAGATGCGGGACCCGGAAACACCATATATTTT CASSEDAGPGNTIYF
TRBJ1-2 TRBV5-1 - once TGCGCCAGCAGCCCCCCCGGGACTCTACGGCGGGGCTACACCTTC CASSPPGTLRRGYTF
TRBJ1-2 TRBV30 - - TGTGCCTGGAGTAGGGGGAATGTTGGCTACACCTTC CAWSRGNVGYTF
TRBJ2-3 TRBV19 TRBD2 - TGTGCCAGTACCCAGGGACTAGCGAGAGATACGCAGTATTTT CASTQGLARDTQYF
TRBJ2-7 TRBV3-1/TRBV3-2 - - TGTGCCAGCAGCCCTTTTTTTTCCTCCTACGAGCAGTACTTC CASSPFFSSYEQYF
TRBJ1-3 TRBV4-1 - - TGCGCCAGCAGCCACGTCCTGAGGTCTGGAAACACCATATATTTT CASSHVLRSGNTIYF
TRBJ1-1 TRBV21-1 - - TGTGCCAGCAGCAAAGCGTGGCGGACAGGGGATTTAAACACTGAAGCTTTCTTT CASSKAWRTGDLNTEAFF
TRBJ1-5 TRBV7-2 - - TGTGCCAGCAGCCCCTCACGGGAATATCAGCCCCAGCATTTT CASSPSREYQPQHF
TRBJ1-1 TRBV4-3 - once TGCGCCAGCAGCCAAGTTGGCAGGGGTACGAACACTGAAGCTTTCTTT CASSQVGRGTNTEAFF
TRBJ1-1 TRBV29-1 - - TGCAGCGTTGACCCACAGGGTACCACTGAAGCTTTCTTT CSVDPQGTTEAFF
TRBJ2-3 TRBV9 TRBD2 - TGTGCCAGCAGTGCTCTAGCGGGGGTGGACACAGATACGCAGTATTTT CASSALAGVDTDTQYF
TRBJ2-3 TRBV7-2 TRBD2 - TGTGCCAGCAGCACCGCGGGGGGCACAGATACGCAGTATTTT CASSTAGGTDTQYF
TRBJ2-2 TRBV18 - - TGTGCCAGCTCACCAGCGGGACCAAACACCGGGGAGCTGTTTTTT CASSPAGPNTGELFF
TRBJ2-1 TRBV2 - - TGTGCCAGCAGTCCTTATGATAGAGCGCATGAGCAGTTCTTC CASSPYDRAHEQFF
TRBJ2-1 TRBV18 - - TGTGCCAGCTCACCACTTCTAGGAACAGGTGAGCAGTTCTTC CASSPLLGTGEQFF
TRBJ1-4 TRBV9 TRBD1 - TGTGCCAGCAGCGTTCGACAGGGGGTAAATGAAAAACTGTTTTTT CASSVRQGVNEKLFF
TRBJ2-1 TRBV6-2/TRBV6-3 TRBD1 few TGTGCCAGCAGTTACGGGACAGGGGGCCGTGAGCAGTTCTTC CASSYGTGGREQFF
TRBJ2-2 TRBV9 - once TGTGCCAGCAGCGTAGATAGGTACAGTAACGGGGAGCTGTTTTTT CASSVDRYSNGELFF
TRBJ1-5 TRBV4-2 - - TGTGCCAGCAGCCAAGGAACGGGGGGCAGGGGCAATCAGCCCCAGCATTTT CASSQGTGGRGNQPQHF
TRBJ1-1 TRBV6-2/TRBV6-3 TRBD1 - TGTGCCAGCAGTGGGACAGTTGGTAGTATTGAAGCTTTCTTT CASSGTVGSIEAFF
TRBJ2-2 TRBV9 - - TGTGCCAGCAGCCTCAGTGGCGGGGAGCTGTTTTTT CASSLSGGELFF
TRBJ2-7 TRBV11-3 - - TGTGCCAGCAGCTTAGACGCGGGTTCCTACGAGCAGTACTTC CASSLDAGSYEQYF
TRBJ1-4 TRBV3-1/TRBV3-2 TRBD1 - TGTGCCAGCAGCCCCCGACAGGGAGGTGAAAAACTGTTTTTT CASSPRQGGEKLFF
TRBJ1-1 TRBV6-4 TRBD1 - TGTGCCAGCAGGGCCAGGGGGCTAAACACTGAAGCTTTCTTT CASRARGLNTEAFF
TRBJ2-2 TRBV23-1 TRBD1 - TGCGCCAGCGAGAAGGACAGGGGAGTTCCAGCGAACACCGGGGAGCTGTTTTTT CASEKDRGVPANTGELFF
TRBJ1-1 TRBV6-5 - once TGTGCCAGCAGACCGAGGGGGACGTACACTGAAGCTTTCTTT CASRPRGTYTEAFF
TRBJ2-1 TRBV5-1 TRBD1 - TGCGCCAGCAGCCGGACAGGAAACTCCTACAATGAGCAGTTCTTC CASSRTGNSYNEQFF
TRBJ2-2 TRBV7-6 - - TGTGCCAGCAGGGTATTGGGGCATGGGGAGCTGTTTTTT CASRVLGHGELFF
TRBJ1-1 TRBV5-1 TRBD1 - TGCGCCAGTCGGGACAGGCGGTCAGACACTGAAGCTTTCTTT CASRDRRSDTEAFF
TRBJ2-7 TRBV5-4 - once TGTGCCAGCAGCTTGACAGGGACCTACGAGCAGTACTTC CASSLTGTYEQYF
TRBJ1-4 TRBV29-1 TRBD1 few TGCAGCGTTGAGGGGACAGGGGATGAAAAACTGTTTTTT CSVEGTGDEKLFF